What follows are 30 T cell receptor beta chains derived from one specimen sequenced in a study of OX40 agonist ivuxolimab in advanced cancers. Generated by immunoSEQ multiplex PCR, the TCRdb table keeps only in-frame clones and is missing some. The profile shows just under 85,000 clones, 70% to 85% of them singletons. This specimen consisted of CD4+ or CD8+ T cells sorted from blood, obtained in a trial of the OX40 agonist ivuxolimab. The receptors here all came from an adult with an advanced solid tumor such as melanoma, head and neck, liver or kidney cancer.

V usage is TRBV6-5 and J usage is TRBJ2-3; TRBD2 aligns across 13 bases. Germline V gene data show CDR1 as MNHEY and CDR2 as SVGAGI. The CDR3 runs to 16 residues. V gave up 4 bases and J gave up 4 bases; unmatched junction bases: 5. CDR3 region: CASSSRTSGRADTQYF. The CDR3, as DNA: TGTGCCAGCAGTTCAAGGACTAGCGGGAGAGCAGATACGCAGTATTTT.

This rearrangement joins TRBV18 to TRBJ2-7; TRBD2 agrees at 9 bases. Germline values: CDR1 KGHSH, CDR2 LQKENI. The CDR3 totals 14 residues. V gave up 5 bases and J gave up 4 bases; unmatched junction bases: 6. CDR3: CASSYLSGSYEQYF. The CDR3 DNA follows: TGTGCCAGCTCATACCTTAGCGGGAGTTACGAGCAGTACTTC. The full variable domain, rest sourced from reference TRBV18 and TRBJ2-7, is NAGVMQNPRHLVRRRGQEARLRCSPMKGHSHVYWYRQLPEEGLKFMVYLQKENIIDESGMPKERFSAEFPKEGPSILRIQQVVRGDSAAYFCASSYLSGSYEQYFGPGTRLTVT.

The V gene is TRBV4-1, the J gene TRBJ2-1; 7 bases match TRBD2. In germline, CDR1 is MGHRA, CDR2 YSYEKL. V lost 2 bases, J lost 0 bases, and 4 bases stayed unmatched. CDR3 size: 16 residues. The CDR3 nucleotides are TGCGCCAGCAGCCAATCCCCTAGCGGCTCCTACAATGAGCAGTTCTTC. As protein: CASSQSPSGSYNEQFF.

The V gene is TRBV27, the J gene TRBJ1-1; unclear D gene. CDR1 MNHEY and CDR2 SMNVEV come from the germline V gene (reference sequence). V was pared by 3 bases and J by 1 base, with 15 bases between. The CDR3 is 16 amino acids. In nucleotides, the CDR3 is TGTGCCAGCAGTTTCGGCCTCTGGGCGAAGAACACTGAAGCTTTCTTT. Protein sequence: CASSFGLWAKNTEAFF.

V is TRBV4-1 and J is TRBJ1-5, with 7 bases lining up with TRBD1. CDR1 is MGHRA, CDR2 YSYEKL, per germline. This CDR3 comprises 17 residues. The junction had 11 bases not matched to a gene; V was cut back by 0 bases and J by 6 bases. CDR3 nucleotide sequence: TGCGCCAGCAGCCAAGACCTAGGGGGCGGAAGGGCTCAGCCCCAGCATTTT. Translated: CASSQDLGGGRAQPQHF.

This chain joins TRBV9 and TRBJ1-5; D unclear. The CDR3 loop spans 14 amino acids. Germline V gene lookup returns CDR1 SGDLS and CDR2 YYNGEE. Deletions cut 0 bases from V and 5 bases from J, with 9 bases between. CDR3 residues: CASSVEDAYQPQHF. The CDR3 bases are TGTGCCAGCAGCGTAGAGGACGCTTATCAGCCCCAGCATTTT.

The rearrangement joins TRBV4-1 to TRBJ2-5; 10 bases map to TRBD1. The junction had 10 bases not matched to a gene; V was cut back by 1 base and J by 2 bases. This CDR3 spans 18 amino acids. Germline V gives CDR1 MGHRA, CDR2 YSYEKL. As DNA, the CDR3 is TGCGCCAGCAGCCAAGCGACAGGGGGCGCGGCCCCACAAGAGACCCAGTACTTC. It is translated as CASSQATGGAAPQETQYF.

The chain carries TRBV6-5 and TRBJ1-4; 10 nucleotides match TRBD1. Germline V gene data show CDR1 as MNHEY and CDR2 as SVGAGI. The CDR3 is 14 residues long. V trimming: 8 bases; J trimming: 6 bases; junction bases outside the gene matches: 6. CDR3 DNA: TGTGCCAGCCGACCGGGACAGGGGTATGAAAAACTGTTTTTT. Translated, it gives CASRPGQGYEKLFF.

J is TRBJ2-4 and V is TRBV28; tentative D call: TRBD2 (6 bases). Trimming removed 6 bases at V and 0 bases at J, with 9 bases between. CDR1 is MDHEN and CDR2 is SYDVKM in the germline V gene. This CDR3 is 14 amino acids long. The CDR3 DNA sequence: TGTGCCAGCAGCTTGGGGGGAGCCAAAAACATTCAGTACTTC. Residues: CASSLGGAKNIQYF.

In regard to this clone: At the DNA level, this CDR3 is encoded by other sequences in the same sample as well. The chain has TRBV11-3 and TRBJ1-1; no definite D call. With 3 bases removed from V and 1 base from J, the gap between germline ends came to 9 bases. The CDR3 length is 14 residues. Germline V gene sequence: CDR1 SGHNT, CDR2 YENEEA. CDR3: CASSFSGTNTEAFF. In DNA, the CDR3 is TGTGCCAGCAGCTTTTCAGGCACGAACACTGAAGCTTTCTTT.

The chain employs TRBV20-1 and TRBJ2-7, with TRBD1 as a possible D gene (6 bases). Germline values: CDR1 DFQATT, CDR2 SNEGSKA (reference sequence). With 7 bases removed from V and 5 bases from J, the gap between germline ends came to 12 bases. This CDR3 has 11 residues. The CDR3 sequence is CSVLQGNEQYF. For the CDR3, the DNA is TGCAGTGTTTTACAGGGAAACGAGCAGTACTTC.

J is TRBJ2-3 and V is TRBV4-3; 8 bases map to TRBD2. The trim removed 0 bases at V and 0 bases at J, leaving 8 bases unmatched. This CDR3 has 18 residues. Germline CDR1 LGHNA, CDR2 YSLEER. The CDR3 here is CASSQDLPRGGSTDTQYF. DNA of the CDR3: TGCGCCAGCAGCCAAGATCTCCCCCGGGGGGGAAGCACAGATACGCAGTATTTT.

This chain joins TRBV12-5 and TRBJ2-1; D remains ambiguous. Germline V gene data show CDR1 as LGHNT and CDR2 as FRNRAP. V shed 4 bases and J shed 0 bases, with 10 bases lying between them. The CDR3 extends over 15 amino acids. CDR3 amino acids: CASGSSRSSYNEQFF. The CDR3 DNA sequence: TGTGCTAGTGGTTCATCAAGGAGCTCCTACAATGAGCAGTTCTTC. The full variable domain, rest sourced from reference TRBV12-5 and TRBJ2-1, is DARVTQTPRHKVTEMGQEVTMRCQPILGHNTVFWYRQTMMQGLELLAYFRNRAPLDDSGMPKDRFSAEMPDATLATLKIQPSEPRDSAVYFCASGSSRSSYNEQFFGPGTRLTVL.

The chain carries TRBV19 and TRBJ2-3; 8 bases fit TRBD1. With 8 bases clipped from V and 3 bases from J, the junction kept 7 bases outside the gene matches. The CDR3 covers 14 residues. Looked up from germline, CDR1 is LNHDA and CDR2 is SQIVND (reference sequence). In DNA form, the CDR3 reads TGTGCCAGTGGATCCCGACAGGGGACAGATACGCAGTATTTT. It yields the protein CASGSRQGTDTQYF.

The J gene is TRBJ2-7, the V gene TRBV6-5; the D gene is possibly TRBD2 (5 bases). The CDR3 is 14 residues long. Trimming removed 6 bases from V and 1 base from J, with 13 bases in between. Germline CDR1 and CDR2: MNHEY and SVGAGI. Here the CDR3 reads CASSTREQSYEQYF. Here the CDR3 DNA reads TGTGCCAGCAGCACGAGGGAACAATCCTACGAGCAGTACTTC.

The table lists this clone with a count of one. The V and J genes are TRBV18 and TRBJ1-5; weak D call: TRBD1 (6 bases). The CDR3 is made up of 16 amino acids. V was clipped by 3 bases and J by 3 bases, with 15 bases between them. Germline values: CDR1 KGHSH, CDR2 LQKENI. In nucleotides, the CDR3 is TGTGCCAGCTCACCCCGTCAGGGGAATATCAATCAGCCCCAGCATTTT. It is translated as CASSPRQGNINQPQHF.

The gene calls are TRBV5-6 and TRBJ1-1; 8 nucleotides agree with TRBD1. Germline V gene data show CDR1 as SGHDT and CDR2 as YYEEEE. V lost 5 bases and J lost 3; bases outside the gene matches: 9. CDR3 length: 15 amino acids. The DNA for the CDR3 is TGTGCCAGCAGGTACTTAGTCAGGGGGCACACTGAAGCTTTCTTT. Protein: CASRYLVRGHTEAFF.

This chain links TRBV5-6 with TRBJ2-7; a possible D gene is TRBD1 (6 bases). CDR3 length equals 16 residues. Trimming left V 0 bases short and J 4 bases short, with 17 bases between. The germline V gene encodes CDR1 SGHDT and CDR2 YYEEEE. The CDR3 sequence is CASSLVPTGTRYEQYF. DNA of the CDR3: TGTGCCAGCAGCTTGGTCCCAACAGGGACCCGTTACGAGCAGTACTTC.

The chain combines TRBV20-1 with TRBJ2-1; D gene uncertain. CDR1 DFQATT and CDR2 SNEGSKA come from the germline V gene (reference sequence). Trimming pared 6 bases from V and 2 bases from J, leaving 5 bases between. The CDR3 is 11 residues long. The DNA for the CDR3 is TGCAGTGCCCGGGCCTACAATGAGCAGTTCTTC. This codes for CSARAYNEQFF.

The chain links TRBV21-1 to TRBJ2-7; the table calls TRBD2, which could not be checked here. TRBV21-1 is labeled a pseudogene. This CDR3 has 16 residues. The CDR3 is CASSHLPEGRSYEQYF. The CDR3 DNA reads as TGTGCCAGCAGCCACCTACCGGAGGGAAGGTCCTACGAGCAGTACTTC.

This rearrangement joins TRBV20-1 to TRBJ2-7, with a weak D call TRBD1 (5 bases). This CDR3 comprises 11 residues. Germline CDR1 DFQATT, CDR2 SNEGSKA (reference sequence). V lost 6 bases, J lost 6 bases, and 12 bases lay in between. CDR3 sequence reads: CSAKQTVEQYF. The CDR3 DNA follows: TGCAGTGCCAAGCAGACAGTCGAGCAGTACTTC.

The V gene is TRBV19, the J gene TRBJ2-7; D is possibly TRBD2 (5 bases). Trimming removed 3 bases from V and 4 bases from J, with 7 bases in between. The CDR3 has 12 amino acids. Per germline, CDR1 LNHDA and CDR2 SQIVND (reference sequence). CDR3 sequence: CASSIRGYEQYF. The CDR3 DNA is TGTGCCAGTAGTATTCGGGGTTACGAGCAGTACTTC.

CDR3 DNA: TGTGCCAGCAGTTCCGGACTGGTGGTAGGTACGCAGTATTTT. Translation gives CASSSGLVVGTQYF. This rearrangement joins TRBV6-6 to TRBJ2-3, with a possible D match to TRBD2 (5 bases). The germline CDR1 and CDR2 sequences are MNHNY and SVGAGI (reference sequence). Trimming removed 4 bases at V and 8 bases at J, with 16 bases between. CDR3 size: 14 residues.

The chain joins TRBV11-1 to TRBJ1-1; D possibly corresponds to TRBD1 (5 bases). The CDR3 has 16 residues. CDR1 is SGHAT and CDR2 is FQDESV in the germline V gene (reference sequence). V shed 4 bases and J shed 0 bases, with 15 bases lying between them. CDR3: CASSYRPGRLNTEAFF. The CDR3 nucleotides read TGTGCCAGCAGCTACCGTCCGGGACGGCTGAACACTGAAGCTTTCTTT.

The rearrangement uses TRBV25-1 and TRBJ2-1, with 7 bases fitting TRBD2. Germline V gene sequence: CDR1 MGHDK, CDR2 SYGVNS. There are 16 residues in the CDR3. The V gene end was trimmed by 2 bases and the J gene end by 7 bases; junction bases not matched to a gene: 11. CDR3 sequence: CASSEPGGRSLNEQFF. DNA of the CDR3: TGTGCCAGCAGTGAACCGGGCGGGAGAAGTTTGAATGAGCAGTTCTTC.

The chain has TRBV14 and TRBJ2-5; maybe TRBD1 (6 bases). The last part of the DNA fits TRBJ2-7 better; the J call may be wrong. Looked up from germline, CDR1 is SGHDN and CDR2 is FVKESK. The length of the CDR3 is 16 residues. The CDR3 nucleotides are TGTGCCAGCAGCCAAATGGCAGGGGCCCGCTACTACGAGCAGTACTTC. Translated, it gives CASSQMAGARYYEQYF.

This chain links TRBV14 with TRBJ2-3; D uncertain. Per the germline V gene, CDR1 is SGHDN and CDR2 is FVKESK. The CDR3 runs to 14 residues. Between the trimmed V and J ends, which lost 0 bases and 4 bases, there was a span of 8 bases. CDR3 sequence: CASSQERWSDTQYF. As DNA, the CDR3 is TGTGCCAGCAGCCAAGAGAGATGGTCAGATACGCAGTATTTT.

The rearrangement links TRBV11-1 to TRBJ2-1; 7 bases map to TRBD2. The J segment lost 5 bases and the V segment lost 1 base, leaving 8 bases of the junction unmatched. Germline V gives CDR1 SGHAT, CDR2 FQDESV (reference sequence). The CDR3 covers 16 residues. The CDR3 region is CASSLGAGRDHNEQFF. As DNA, the CDR3 is TGTGCCAGCAGCTTAGGAGCGGGAAGGGACCACAATGAGCAGTTCTTC. The full variable domain, in which reference TRBV11-1 and TRBJ2-1 provide the parts outside the CDR3, is EAEVAQSPRYKITEKSQAVAFWCDPISGHATLYWYRQILGQGPELLVQFQDESVVDDSQLPKDRFSAERLKGVDSTLKIQPAELGDSAMYLCASSLGAGRDHNEQFFGPGTRLTVL.

The V call is TRBV4-2, the J call TRBJ1-1; D is perhaps TRBD1 (6 bases). The CDR3 runs to 15 residues. The V gene lost 0 bases and the J gene lost 0 bases, with 8 bases spanning the gap. CDR1 is LGHNA and CDR2 is YNFKEQ in the germline V gene. The CDR3 DNA reads as TGTGCCAGCAGCCAAGAACCAGGGGTGAACACTGAAGCTTTCTTT. Protein product: CASSQEPGVNTEAFF.

This chain joins TRBV7-9 and TRBJ2-3; TRBD1 aligns across 10 bases. Germline V gene lookup returns CDR1 SEHNR and CDR2 FQNEAQ (reference sequence). The trim removed 5 bases at V and 5 bases at J, leaving 7 bases unmatched. The CDR3 has 15 amino acids. This chain's CDR3 is CASSQGTGEGDTQYF. The CDR3 coding sequence is TGTGCCAGCAGCCAGGGGACAGGGGAGGGAGATACGCAGTATTTT.